The clone carrying this T cell receptor (beta chain) was seen a single time. Its specificity is unknown. The source of the sample is a study of shared clonotypes between healthy human individuals. Study outcomes and limitations: Relative to memory subsets, naive subsets generally showed larger estimated richness.

Into CD45RA+ naive and CD45RA-negative memory subsets, the CD4+ cells were split. The ends lost 2 bases at V and 2 bases at J; junction bases unmatched: 4. CDR3 size: 15 residues. CDR1 is SGHRS and CDR2 is YFSETQ in the germline V gene. TCRdb keeps only in-frame clones here, not all; method: immunoSEQ multiplex PCR. Of about 1 million clones detected, about 84% appear once; the ten largest clones hold more than 0.45%. Sequenced sample: memory CD4+ T cells from PBMCs. Noted subset: CD45RA-negative fraction. The chain combines TRBV5-1 with TRBJ2-3; 8 nucleotides agree with TRBD2. The receptor was derived from a man aged 18 to 29 in good health. Some clones in this sample may be carry-over from other donors' samples. The CDR3 sequence is CASSFLAGTTDTQYF. CDR3 DNA sequence: TGCGCCAGCAGCTTCTTAGCGGGAACCACAGATACGCAGTATTTT. Using reference TRBV5-1 and TRBJ2-3 for the parts outside the CDR3, the full variable domain is KAGVTQTPRYLIKTRGQQVTLSCSPISGHRSVSWYQQTPGQGLQFLFEYFSETQRNKGNFPGRFSGRQFSNSRSEMNVSTLELGDSALYLCASSFLAGTTDTQYFGPGTRLTVL.